This T cell receptor beta chain was observed in a study of shared clonotypes between healthy human individuals. Study-wide results and caveats: Donor clonotype sharing was expected to depend on sequencing depth. Relative to clonotypes present in all four donors, those not shared had lower generation probabilities.

Only in-frame clones appear in the TCRdb table, and some are missing; sequencing was by immunoSEQ multiplex PCR. In the table there are about 530,000 clones, 90% to 97% of which are singletons. Worth noting for this clone: The target antigen is unknown.

Germline trimming cut 2 bases from V and 3 bases from J; bases unmatched to any gene: 4. The CDR3 contains 14 residues. The germline CDR1 and CDR2 sequences are KGHSH and LQKENI. This TCR came from a woman aged 25 to 39 in good health. The source material was naive CD4+ T cells sorted from blood. As to subset: CD45RA+ positively selected. The chain links TRBV18 to TRBJ2-7; 7 bases agree with TRBD1. CDR3 bases: TGTGCCAGCTCACCAGGGACAGACTACTACGAGCAGTACTTC. It translates to CASSPGTDYYEQYF.